The 14 T cell receptor beta chains listed next were all sequenced from one sample in a study of cytomegalovirus exposure and HLA in healthy donors (dated by TCRdb to about 2017). Library generation was performed with the immunoSEQ multiplex PCR assay. The multiplex PCR relied on a mix of 60 forward primers for TCR Vbeta segments and 13 reverse primers for TCR Jbeta segments. TCRdb holds this immuneACCESS table with in-frame rearrangements only. Some clones are missing; in checked studies, unresolved V genes explain under half, and the rest has no known cause. The sample records 160,000 or so clones, more than 65% of which are singletons. The biggest ten clones account for about 0.5% of the sample. Material: PBMCs. The receptors were sampled from a woman between 50 and 59 years old in good health and CMV-seronegative.

The V gene is TRBV9, the J gene TRBJ2-1; TRBD2 matches 8 bases. This CDR3 has 15 residues. V trimming: 3 bases; J trimming: 7 bases; junction bases outside the gene matches: 9. Germline V gene data show CDR1 as SGDLS and CDR2 as YYNGEE. CDR3 protein: CASSAGGGLGNEQFF. CDR3 sequence (DNA): TGTGCCAGCAGCGCGGGGGGGGGTTTAGGAAATGAGCAGTTCTTC.

The chain combines TRBV10-3 with TRBJ2-1, with D perhaps matching TRBD1 (7 bases). V gave up 6 bases and J gave up 5 bases, with 26 bases separating them. CDR1 is ENHRY and CDR2 is SYGVKD in the germline V gene. This CDR3 has 18 amino acids. The CDR3 loop is CAISPANAGQISNNEQFF. The CDR3, as DNA: TGTGCCATCAGCCCCGCTAATGCGGGACAGATATCCAACAATGAGCAGTTCTTC.

Notes on this clone: The sample has other DNA sequences that encode this CDR3 too. This chain joins TRBV7-9 and TRBJ1-2; 7 bases line up with TRBD1. Germline CDR1 SEHNR, CDR2 FQNEAQ (reference sequence). J was trimmed by 6 bases and V by 4 bases; bases with no gene match: 5. CDR3 size: 13 residues. CDR3 sequence: CASSSQGTDGYTF. CDR3 bases: TGTGCCAGCAGCTCACAGGGGACCGATGGCTACACCTTC.

V and J are TRBV10-3 and TRBJ2-1, with D possibly TRBD1 on 7 matching bases. CDR3 length equals 13 residues. Germline V gives CDR1 ENHRY, CDR2 SYGVKD. Deletions cut 8 bases from V and 7 bases from J, with 15 bases between. The CDR3 spells CAIGAGGKNEQFF. Here the CDR3 DNA reads TGTGCCATCGGGGCAGGGGGGAAAAATGAGCAGTTCTTC.

The table lists this clone with a count of one. The chain couples TRBV29-1 to TRBJ1-1; TRBD1 agrees at 7 bases. CDR3 length: 15 residues. V shed 5 bases and J 1 base; nucleotides not matched to a gene: 10. Germline CDR1 is SQVTM and CDR2 is ANQGSEA. The chain's CDR3 is CSVMDWGTANTEAFF. Here the CDR3 DNA reads TGCAGCGTTATGGACTGGGGGACAGCGAACACTGAAGCTTTCTTT.

This clone showed up just once. The chain employs TRBV11-2 and TRBJ1-2, with TRBD1 matching 11 bases. CDR3 length: 16 amino acids. The germline V gene has CDR1 SGHAT and CDR2 FQNNGV. The junction had 6 bases not matched to a gene; V was cut back by 1 base and J by 5 bases. The CDR3, as DNA: TGTGCCAGCAGCTTAGTGGGGACAGGGGGTAAATATGGCTACACCTTC. It translates to CASSLVGTGGKYGYTF.

Regarding this clone: The germline gene is not matched at one end of the junction; a read error may be the cause. This chain links TRBV7-9 with TRBJ1-2; D gene ambiguous. The CDR3 contains 16 residues. Germline V gene data show CDR1 as SEHNR and CDR2 as FQNEAQ (reference sequence). The CDR3 here is CASSIPAGREGYGYTF. The CDR3 DNA follows: TGTGCCAGCAGCATACCAGCGGGCCGCGAGGGCTATGGCTATACCTTC. The variable domain in full, with the rest retrieved from reference TRBV7-9 and TRBJ1-2, is DTGVSQNPRHKITKRGQNVTFRCDPISEHNRLYWYRQTLGQGPEFLTYFQNEAQLEKSRLLSDRFSAERPKGSFSTLEIQRTEQGDSAMYLCASSIPAGREGYGYTFGSGTRLTVV.

The V gene is TRBV7-7, the J gene TRBJ2-1; TRBD2 is a possible D gene (5 bases). The CDR3 runs 16 residues. CDR1 and CDR2 from the germline V gene are SSHAT and FNYEAQ (reference sequence). V shed 5 bases and J shed 3 bases, with 17 bases lying between them. For the CDR3, the DNA is TGTGCCAGCAGCCAGGCAGGTCCTAGCAGCTACAATGAGCAGTTCTTC. Encoded protein: CASSQAGPSSYNEQFF.

V is TRBV6-5 and J is TRBJ2-2, with a weak D call TRBD2 (6 bases). Per the germline V gene, CDR1 is MNHEY and CDR2 is SVGAGI. The CDR3 sequence is 15 residues long. V lost 2 bases to trimming and J lost 5 bases, with 12 bases between them. The CDR3 DNA sequence: TGTGCCAGCAGTTACCCCACAGGAGGGACCGGGGAGCTGTTTTTT. Translation gives CASSYPTGGTGELFF.

V usage is TRBV6-1 and J usage is TRBJ2-2; D is possibly TRBD1 (6 bases). CDR1 is MNHNS and CDR2 is SASEGT in the germline V gene. The CDR3 has 14 amino acids. V was shortened by 10 bases and J by 3 bases, with 15 bases between the two germline ends. CDR3 DNA: TGTGCCATACCGACAGGTCCCCACACCGGGGAGCTGTTTTTT. Translation gives CAIPTGPHTGELFF.

This chain joins TRBV2 and TRBJ1-4; D might be TRBD1 (6 bases). Trimming shortened V by 5 bases and J by 9 bases, and 19 bases separated the two germline ends. Per germline, CDR1 SNHLY and CDR2 FYNNEI. The CDR3 extends over 15 amino acids. The CDR3 DNA follows: TGTGCCAGCAGTCAGAATCCAGGGGCGCTCCAAAAACTGTTTTTT. Translation: CASSQNPGALQKLFF.

Comment on this clone: A junction boundary mismatches the germline segment, possibly from a read error. V usage is TRBV2 and J usage is TRBJ2-1, with TRBD2 matching over 9 bases. This CDR3 is 14 amino acids long. In germline, CDR1 is SNHLY, CDR2 FYNNEI. CDR3 coding DNA: TGTGCCAGTAGCGGGAGTGAGTCCTACAGTGAGCAGTTCTTC. Translated: CASSGSESYSEQFF.

The chain links TRBV28 to TRBJ1-2, with a possible D match to TRBD1 (6 bases). Germline V lookup: CDR1 MDHEN, CDR2 SYDVKM. The CDR3 sequence is 13 residues long. Trimming removed 6 bases at V and 4 bases at J, with 12 bases between. CDR3 DNA sequence: TGTGCCAGCAGGGACAGTCTAATCTATGGCTACACCTTC. This translates into CASRDSLIYGYTF.

For the CDR3, the DNA is TGTGCCAGCAGCCGGAGTACTCTGAACACCGGGGAGCTGTTTTTT. The encoded protein is CASSRSTLNTGELFF. The chain combines TRBV5-4 with TRBJ2-2; D remains unclear. The ends were cut back, 4 bases at V and 1 base at J, with 11 bases in the middle. Germline CDR1 SGHNT, CDR2 YYREEE (reference sequence). This CDR3 comprises 15 residues.